The sequence of this TCR beta chain was determined in a study of blood T cell repertoires in COVID-19. Looked up from germline, CDR1 is MNHEY and CDR2 is SVGAGI. The CDR3 spans 11 residues. V was cut by 5 bases and J by 10 bases, with 11 bases left in between. Here immunoSEQ multiplex PCR was the method, and the copy in TCRdb shows in-frame clones only, minus some. The repertoire holds roughly 140,000 clones, more than 80% seen once, with approximately 5.8% in the top ten. Source material: peripheral blood. This TCR was sampled from a human donor in a cohort sampled during active COVID-19. This rearrangement joins TRBV6-5 to TRBJ1-1; the D gene is possibly TRBD1 (5 bases). The CDR3 DNA reads as TGTGCCAGCAGTAGGGAAGGGGTAGCTTTCTTT. Translating it yields CASSREGVAFF.